The 19 T cell receptor beta chains listed next were all sequenced from one sample in a study of T cell repertoires in cytomegalovirus infection. TCRdb used MiXCR to reprocess the reads, holding one entry per CDR3 protein. In the table there are about 920,000 distinct CDR3 sequences, roughly 30% of which are singletons. These receptors' antigens are unknown. The input for sequencing was cultured CD8+ T cells from PBMCs, taken from culture after CMV antigen stimulation. Receptors originate from a human donor in good health (CMV status not recorded). Some clones in this sample may be carry-over from other donors' samples.

This clonotype was counted at least ten times. This sequence joins TRBV7-8 and TRBJ1-1; possible D gene TRBD1, 5 bases. The CDR3 loop spans 13 amino acids. V was clipped by 3 bases and J by 3 bases, with 8 bases between them. In germline, CDR1 is SGHVS, CDR2 FQNEAQ. CDR3 bases: TGTGCCAGCAGCTTGACAGATTACACTGAAGCTTTCTTT. Amino acid sequence: CASSLTDYTEAFF.

The CDR3 coding sequence is TGTGCCAGCAGTGAAGGGCCCCCAGGGAGCTCCTACGAGCAGTACGTC. This codes for CASSEGPPGSSYEQYV. The chain has TRBV2 and TRBJ2-7, with D possibly being TRBD1 or TRBD2 (5 bases each). From germline, CDR1 is SNHLY and CDR2 FYNNEI. The CDR3 length is 16 residues. Trimming stripped 1 base from V and 0 bases from J, with 13 bases between.

The J gene is TRBJ1-1, the V gene TRBV29-1; weak D call: TRBD1 (5 bases). With 4 bases removed from V and 5 bases from J, the gap between germline ends came to 20 bases. The CDR3 totals 15 residues. Germline V lookup: CDR1 SQVTM, CDR2 ANQGSEA. CDR3 in DNA: TGCAGCGTTGGGGTGTTTGGGGGAGGGGAGACTGAAGCTTTCTTT. This encodes CSVGVFGGGETEAFF. Full variable domain (missing parts from reference TRBV29-1 and TRBJ1-1): SAVISQKPSRDICQRGTSLTIQCQVDSQVTMMFWYRQQPGQSLTLIATANQGSEATYESGFVIDKFPISRPNLTFSTLTVSNMSPEDSSIYLCSVGVFGGGETEAFFGQGTRLTVV.

This clonotype occurred a few times. The chain uses TRBV7-2 and TRBJ2-5; D uncertain. The CDR3 has 15 residues. Trimming removed 1 base from V and 2 bases from J, with 11 bases in between. Germline loops: CDR1 SGHTA, CDR2 FQGNSA. As DNA, the CDR3 is TGTGCCAGCAGCTTAGGGGTAACGACACAAGAGACCCAGTACTTC. Translating it yields CASSLGVTTQETQYF.

The chain recombines TRBV6-2 or TRBV6-3 with TRBJ2-7; D is perhaps TRBD1 (6 bases). This CDR3 is 14 amino acids long. V lost 6 bases to trimming and J lost 2 bases, with 14 bases between them. The germline V gene has CDR1 MNHEY and CDR2 SVGEGT. In DNA, the CDR3 is TGTGCCAGCAGCCGCCCGACAGGAGCCTACGAGCAGTACGTC. Its protein is CASSRPTGAYEQYV.

Worth noting for this clonotype: A read error is possible here, since a much larger clone lies one base away. The gene calls are TRBV6-5 and TRBJ2-2; D is undetermined. The CDR3 has 13 amino acids. Germline CDR1 reads MNHEY; CDR2 reads SVGAGI. The CDR3 loop is CASSYGRTEELFF. Here the CDR3 DNA reads TGTGCCAGCAGTTATGGGCGGACCGAGGAGCTGTTTTTT.

The chain couples TRBV7-9 to TRBJ2-3; 15 bases align to TRBD2. Germline trimming cut 5 bases from V and 5 bases from J; bases unmatched to any gene: 2. From germline, CDR1 is SEHNR and CDR2 FQNEAQ (reference sequence). This CDR3 has 15 residues. The DNA of the CDR3 is TGTGCCAGCAGCCGGACTAGCGGGGGGGAAGATACGCAGTATTTT. Its translation: CASSRTSGGEDTQYF.

In its sample, this clonotype was seen a few times. This chain joins TRBV25-1 and TRBJ1-4, with TRBD1 identical over 10 bases. The CDR3 totals 16 residues. Germline V gives CDR1 MGHDK, CDR2 SYGVNS. V dropped 3 bases and J dropped 4; count of bases not matched to a gene: 5. This CDR3 reads CASSEPGQGNNEKLFF. The CDR3 DNA follows: TGTGCCAGCAGTGAGCCGGGACAGGGGAATAATGAAAAACTGTTTTTT.

This clonotype was picked up one time. This chain connects TRBV10-3 to TRBJ2-5; D not certain. Trimming removed 0 bases at V and 4 bases at J, with 9 bases between. CDR1 and CDR2 from the germline V gene are ENHRY and SYGVKD. The CDR3 consists of 14 residues. The CDR3 sequence is CAISESSRGETQYF. CDR3 in DNA: TGTGCCATCAGTGAGTCGTCTAGAGGAGAGACCCAGTACTTC.

Comments on this clonotype: This may be a read error: a much more frequent sequence differs by one nucleotide. The V gene is TRBV7-6, the J gene TRBJ2-3; TRBD2 matches 8 bases. This CDR3 spans 17 amino acids. Germline values: CDR1 SGHVS, CDR2 FNYEAQ. The CDR3 region is CVSSLRPAGVGTDTQYF. The DNA of the CDR3 is TGTGTCAGCAGCTTACGACCAGCGGGGGTGGGGACAGATACGCAGTATTTT.

Many counts were recorded for this clonotype. The V and J genes are TRBV7-9 and TRBJ1-1, with a possible D match to TRBD1 (5 bases). The CDR3 contains 16 residues. Trimming took off 4 bases at V and 0 bases at J, with 15 bases between the two ends. The germline CDR1 and CDR2 sequences are SEHNR and FQNEAQ (reference sequence). The DNA of the CDR3 is TGTGCCAGCAGCTCCCCCCCGGCGGACATGAACACTGAAGCTTTCTTT. This codes for CASSSPPADMNTEAFF.

The chain recombines TRBV7-9 with TRBJ2-5, with TRBD2 matching 7 bases. With 5 bases clipped from V and 2 bases from J, the junction kept 8 bases outside the gene matches. Germline CDR1 SEHNR, CDR2 FQNEAQ (reference sequence). This CDR3 is built from 15 residues. CDR3 loop: CASSLLQGGQETQYF. The CDR3 region has the DNA TGTGCCAGCAGCCTACTCCAGGGAGGGCAAGAGACCCAGTACTTC.

This clonotype came up a few times. The rearrangement joins TRBV19 to TRBJ2-4, with TRBD1 matching 8 bases. The ends lost 4 bases at V and 15 bases at J; junction bases unmatched: 8. Germline assignment: CDR1 LNHDA and CDR2 SQIVND (reference sequence). The CDR3 sequence is 12 residues long. CDR3 DNA: TGTGCCAGTAGTAGCGTGGACAGGGAGAGGTACTTC. Translation gives CASSSVDRERYF.

To note about this clonotype: At one end, the junction sequence differs from germline, possibly due to a read error. The chain links TRBV4-3 to TRBJ2-6; D remains ambiguous. CDR1 and CDR2 (germline): LGHNA, YSLEER. The CDR3 is 16 residues long. The CDR3 loop reads CANSQDGLSGANVLTF. The DNA of the CDR3 is TGCGCCAACAGCCAAGACGGCCTCTCTGGGGCCAACGTCCTGACTTTC.

The chain has TRBV20-1 and TRBJ2-5, with 11 bases matching TRBD2. Per the germline V gene, CDR1 is DFQATT and CDR2 is SNEGSKA (reference sequence). Germline trimming cut 4 bases from V and 3 bases from J; bases unmatched to any gene: 13. The CDR3 loop spans 17 amino acids. For the CDR3, the DNA is TGCAGTGCTAATAGCGGGGGGGCCGAGTGGTTAAAAGAGACCCAGTACTTC. It is translated as CSANSGGAEWLKETQYF.

On this clonotype: A much larger clone lies a single base off, so this may be a read error. V gene TRBV7-6 combines with J gene TRBJ2-2; unclear D gene. The CDR3 length is 14 residues. From germline, CDR1 is SGHVS and CDR2 FNYEAQ. Deletions cut 5 bases from V and 4 bases from J, with 11 bases between. The CDR3 spells CASSPPLCTGELFF. Written as DNA, the CDR3 is TGTGCCAGCAGCCCACCCCTTTGCACCGGGGAGCTGTTTTTT.

The chain links TRBV7-4 to TRBJ1-1; no firm D call. Germline CDR1 and CDR2: SGHVT and SQSDAQ. V lost 3 bases, J lost 2 bases, and 10 bases lay in between. The CDR3 spans 14 residues. In DNA form, the CDR3 reads TGTGCCAGCAGCTTTGGCAGAGCCAACACTGAAGCTTTCTTT. This gives the protein CASSFGRANTEAFF. The full variable domain, completed using reference TRBV7-4 and TRBJ1-1, is GAGVSQSPRYKVAKRGRDVALRCDSISGHVTLYWYRQTLGQGSEVLTYSQSDAQRDKSGRPSGRFSAERPERSVSTLKIQRTEQGDSAVYLCASSFGRANTEAFFGQGTRLTVV.

This clonotype has just a few counts. The chain combines TRBV7-3 with TRBJ2-3; 12 bases agree with TRBD2. The CDR3 runs 18 residues. The V and J ends lost 5 bases and 3 bases, in that order; junction bases with no gene match: 12. CDR1 is SGHTA, CDR2 FQGTGA, per germline. CDR3 sequence (DNA): TGTGCCAGCAGCCTACGGCGACCTAGCGGGGGGGCTACAGATACGCAGTATTTT. Translation: CASSLRRPSGGATDTQYF.

The gene calls are TRBV19 and TRBJ1-4; possibly TRBD1 for D (5 bases). The CDR3 is 15 residues long. Looked up from germline, CDR1 is LNHDA and CDR2 is SQIVND (reference sequence). Trimming removed 4 bases from V and 3 bases from J, with 12 bases in between. In nucleotides, the CDR3 is TGTGCCAGTAGTAACGGGACGGTCTCTAATGAAAAACTGTTTTTT. This translates into CASSNGTVSNEKLFF.